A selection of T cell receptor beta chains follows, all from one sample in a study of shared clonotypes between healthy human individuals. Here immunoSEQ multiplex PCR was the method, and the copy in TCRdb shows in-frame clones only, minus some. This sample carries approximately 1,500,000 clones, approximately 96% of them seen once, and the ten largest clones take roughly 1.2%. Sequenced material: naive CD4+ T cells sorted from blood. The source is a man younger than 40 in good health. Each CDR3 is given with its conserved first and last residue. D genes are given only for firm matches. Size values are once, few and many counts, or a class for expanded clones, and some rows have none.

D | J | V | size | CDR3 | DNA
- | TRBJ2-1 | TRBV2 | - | CASSETRLLGLF | TGTGCCAGCAGTGAAACCAGACTACTAGGCCTCTTC
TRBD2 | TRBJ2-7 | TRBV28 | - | CASSPLNGGLAGTYEQYF | TGTGCCAGCAGCCCTCTCAACGGTGGACTAGCGGGAACCTACGAGCAGTACTTC
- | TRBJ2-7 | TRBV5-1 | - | CASSLNTYEQYF | TGCGCCAGCAGCTTGAACACCTACGAGCAGTACTTC
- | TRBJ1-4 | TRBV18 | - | CASSPRTQSNEKLFF | TGTGCCAGCTCACCACGTACCCAATCTAATGAAAAACTGTTTTTT
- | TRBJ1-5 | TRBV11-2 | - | CASSLGERSNQPQHF | TGTGCCAGCAGCTTAGGGGAGAGGAGCAATCAGCCCCAGCATTTT
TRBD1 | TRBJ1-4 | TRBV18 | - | CASSPSGQGNEKLFF | TGTGCCAGCTCACCTTCGGGACAGGGGAATGAAAAACTGTTTTTT
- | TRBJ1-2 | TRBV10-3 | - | CAIRVRTSNYGYTF | TGTGCCATCAGAGTTCGGACATCCAACTATGGCTACACCTTC
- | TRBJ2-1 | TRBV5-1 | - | CASSVGEPEQFF | TGCGCCAGCTCGGTTGGGGAACCTGAGCAGTTCTTC
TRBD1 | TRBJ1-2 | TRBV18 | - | CASSQTGTEYGYTF | TGTGCCAGCTCACAAACCGGGACAGAGTATGGCTACACCTTC
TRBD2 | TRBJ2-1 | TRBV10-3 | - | CAISDTSGRAGEQFF | TGTGCCATCAGTGACACTAGCGGGAGGGCCGGTGAGCAGTTCTTC
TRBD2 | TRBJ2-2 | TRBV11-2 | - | CASSRLAGYTGELFF | TGTGCCAGCAGCAGACTAGCGGGATACACCGGGGAGCTGTTTTTT
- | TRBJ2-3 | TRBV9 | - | CASSVRQGGGSTDTQYF | TGTGCCAGCAGCGTGAGGCAGGGGGGAGGTAGCACAGATACGCAGTATTTT
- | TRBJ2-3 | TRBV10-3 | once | CAISASREGGTDTQYF | TGTGCCATCAGTGCTTCTAGAGAGGGTGGTACAGATACGCAGTATTTT
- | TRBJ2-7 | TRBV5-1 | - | CASSFSKTGYEQYF | TGCGCCAGCAGCTTCTCTAAAACCGGTTACGAGCAGTACTTC
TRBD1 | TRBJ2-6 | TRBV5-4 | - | CASSRGTGGSGANVLTF | TGTGCCAGCAGCCGTGGGACAGGGGGTAGTGGGGCCAACGTCCTGACTTTC
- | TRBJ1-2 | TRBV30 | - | CAWSIGGNYGYTF | TGTGCCTGGAGTATAGGAGGGAACTATGGCTACACCTTC
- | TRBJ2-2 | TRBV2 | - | CASSDRGSGELFF | TGTGCCAGCAGTGACAGGGGTTCCGGGGAGCTGTTTTTT
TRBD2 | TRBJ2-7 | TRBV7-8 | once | CASSLRAGVIHEQYF | TGTGCCAGCAGCTTAAGGGCGGGAGTTATCCACGAGCAGTACTTC